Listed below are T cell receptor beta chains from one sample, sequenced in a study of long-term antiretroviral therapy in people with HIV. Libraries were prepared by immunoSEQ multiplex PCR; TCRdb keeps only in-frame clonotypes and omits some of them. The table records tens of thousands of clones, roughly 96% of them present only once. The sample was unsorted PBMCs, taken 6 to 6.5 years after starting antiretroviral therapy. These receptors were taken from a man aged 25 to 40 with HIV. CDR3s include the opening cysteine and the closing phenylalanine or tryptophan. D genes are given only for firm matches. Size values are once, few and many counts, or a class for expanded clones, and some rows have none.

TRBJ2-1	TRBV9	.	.	TGTGCCAGCAGCCTACTGGGACTCTACAATGAGCAGTTCTTC	CASSLLGLYNEQFF
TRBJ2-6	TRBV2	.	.	TGTGCCAGCAGTGCCTACTCTGGGGCCAACGTCCTGACTTTC	CASSAYSGANVLTF
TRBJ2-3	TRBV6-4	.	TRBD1	TGTGCCAGCAGCGGGACAGGGGTTACAGATACGCAGTATTTT	CASSGTGVTDTQYF
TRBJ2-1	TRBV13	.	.	TGTGCCAGCAGCGCCCGGGGGAAGGGCTACAATGAGCAGTTCTTC	CASSARGKGYNEQFF
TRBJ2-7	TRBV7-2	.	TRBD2	TGTGCCAGCAGCGTCGGGCGGGGGGCAAGCTACGAGCAGTACTTC	CASSVGRGASYEQYF
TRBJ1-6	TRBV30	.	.	TGTGCCTGGAGTGTAAGCGGTATTGCAGTTTCACCCCTCCACTTT	CAWSVSGIAVSPLHF
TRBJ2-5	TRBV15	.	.	TGTGCCACCAGCAGAACAGGGAAAGAGACCCAGTACTTC	CATSRTGKETQYF
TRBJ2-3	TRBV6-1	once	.	TGTGCCAGCAGTGAAGGACCGTCCGGTACAGATACGCAGTATTTT	CASSEGPSGTDTQYF
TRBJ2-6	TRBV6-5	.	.	TGTGCCAGCAGTTACCAGCTCTCTGGGGCCAACGTCCTGACTTTC	CASSYQLSGANVLTF
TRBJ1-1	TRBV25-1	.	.	TGTGCCAGCAGTGAATTCGGCAGGGGCACTGAAGCTTTCTTT	CASSEFGRGTEAFF
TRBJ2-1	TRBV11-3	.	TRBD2	TGTGCCAGCAGCTTAGGAAGGGGGCTAGCGGGAGGTAGGGCTGAGCAGTTCTTC	CASSLGRGLAGGRAEQFF
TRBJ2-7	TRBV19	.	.	TGTGCCAGTAGTATCGGGACTCGGCAGTACTTC	CASSIGTRQYF
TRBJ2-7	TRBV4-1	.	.	TGCGCCAGCAGCCCGCTTGGGGTGCCCTACGAGCAGTACTTC	CASSPLGVPYEQYF
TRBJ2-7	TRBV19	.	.	TGTGCCAGTAGCCAGTTTCAGGACTACGAGCAGTACTTC	CASSQFQDYEQYF
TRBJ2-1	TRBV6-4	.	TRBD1	TGTGCCAGCAGAGACAGGGAAGAAAGCAATGAGCAGTTCTTC	CASRDREESNEQFF
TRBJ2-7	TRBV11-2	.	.	TGTGCCAGCAGCTTAAGTGCCGGCTTCGACGTGGTTTACGAGCAGTACTTC	CASSLSAGFDVVYEQYF
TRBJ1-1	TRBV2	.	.	TGTGCCAGCAGTGATAAGGTGTCGGACACTGAAGCTTTCTTT	CASSDKVSDTEAFF
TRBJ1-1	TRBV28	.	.	TGTGCCAGCAGTCGAGGACCCGAAGCTTTCTTT	CASSRGPEAFF
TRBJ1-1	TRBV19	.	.	TGTGCCAGTAGTATTTCGCAGGTCGTCACTGAAGCTTTCTTT	CASSISQVVTEAFF
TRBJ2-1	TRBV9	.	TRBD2	TGTGCCAGCAGCGTAGGTCTTCCCAGCTTGACTAGCGGGTTCTCCTACAATGAGCAGTTCTTC	CASSVGLPSLTSGFSYNEQFF
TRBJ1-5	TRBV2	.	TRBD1	TGTGCCAGCAGTTTGCAACAGGGGGTGAAGCCCCAGCATTTT	CASSLQQGVKPQHF
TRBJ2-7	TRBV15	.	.	TGTGCCACCAGCAGAGATAGGGGCGTAGGCTGGGCCGAGCAGTACTTC	CATSRDRGVGWAEQYF
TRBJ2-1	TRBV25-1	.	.	TGTGCCAGCAGTGAATCTCGGGGCAGCTCCTACAATGAGCAGTTCTTC	CASSESRGSSYNEQFF
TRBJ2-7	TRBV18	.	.	TGTGCCAGCTCACCAGGGGGAGTCTCCTACGAGCAGTACTTC	CASSPGGVSYEQYF
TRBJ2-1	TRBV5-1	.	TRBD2	TGCGCCAGCAGCTTGGGTAGCGGGATCCACAATGAGCAGTTCTTC	CASSLGSGIHNEQFF
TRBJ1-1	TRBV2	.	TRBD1	TGTGCCAGCAGTGGACAGGGGACCACTGAAGCTTTCTTT	CASSGQGTTEAFF
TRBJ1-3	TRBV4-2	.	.	TGTGCCAGCAGCCAAGAAAGTGGAGGGTATGGAAACACCATATATTTT	CASSQESGGYGNTIYF
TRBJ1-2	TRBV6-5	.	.	TGTGCCAGCAGCTACCCAGGGTTCTATTATGGCTACACCTTC	CASSYPGFYYGYTF
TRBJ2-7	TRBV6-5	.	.	TGTGCCAGCAGCAAGGACAGCTACTACGAGCAGTACTTC	CASSKDSYYEQYF
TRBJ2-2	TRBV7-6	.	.	TGTGCCAGCAGCATGCTCGGGACTCCCACCGGGGAGCTGTTTTTT	CASSMLGTPTGELFF
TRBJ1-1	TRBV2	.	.	TGTGCCAGCATGGAGGACGGATACACTGAAGCTTTCTTT	CASMEDGYTEAFF
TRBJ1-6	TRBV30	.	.	TGTGCCTGGAGTCGAACCTTACGGGGGACTGATTCACCCCTCCACTTT	CAWSRTLRGTDSPLHF
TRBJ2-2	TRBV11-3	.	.	TGTGCCAGCAGCTTAGCATCCAGCCTCACCGGGGAGCTGTTTTTT	CASSLASSLTGELFF
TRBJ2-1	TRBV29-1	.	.	TGCAGCGGTGGGGATTTCAACAATGAGCAGTTCTTC	CSGGDFNNEQFF
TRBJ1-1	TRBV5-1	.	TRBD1	TGCGCCAGCAGCTCAACAGGGGGCACTGAAGCTTTCTTT	CASSSTGGTEAFF
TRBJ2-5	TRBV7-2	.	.	TGTGCCAGCAGCTTAGGTCAAGCCCAAGAGACCCAGTACTTC	CASSLGQAQETQYF
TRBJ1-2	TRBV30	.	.	TGTGCCTGGGGGGGGATTAACTATGGCTACACCTTC	CAWGGINYGYTF
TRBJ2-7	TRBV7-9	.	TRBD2	TGTGCCAGCAGCTCCCCCCGGACTAGCGGTACCGACGAGCAGTACTTC	CASSSPRTSGTDEQYF
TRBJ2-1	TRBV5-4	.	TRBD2	TGTGCCAGCAGCGATATGGCGGGAGGGGGCAATGAGCAGTTCTTC	CASSDMAGGGNEQFF
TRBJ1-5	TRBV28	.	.	TGTGCCAGCAGTATACTGAGTGGCAATCAGCCCCAGCATTTT	CASSILSGNQPQHF
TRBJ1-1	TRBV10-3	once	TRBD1	TGTGCCATCAGGGGGACAGGGGAGAGCACTGAAGCTTTCTTT	CAIRGTGESTEAFF
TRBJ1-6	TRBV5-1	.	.	TGCGCCAGCAGCGGAACAGGGAGCTCCTATAATTCACCCCTCCACTTT	CASSGTGSSYNSPLHF
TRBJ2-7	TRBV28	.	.	TGTGCCAGCAGTCCAGGGTCCTACGAGCAGTACTTC	CASSPGSYEQYF
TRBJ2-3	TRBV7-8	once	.	TGTGCCAGCTTCCTGAGGGGGGGACTGAGAGTCATTGGGGCAGATACGCAGTATTTT	CASFLRGGLRVIGADTQYF
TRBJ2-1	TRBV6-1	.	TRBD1	TGTGCCAGCGTTCAAACAGGGGGCTCCTACAATGAGCAGTTCTTC	CASVQTGGSYNEQFF
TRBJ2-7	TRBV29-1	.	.	TGCAGCGCCCGGGAGTCCTACGAGCAGTACTTC	CSARESYEQYF
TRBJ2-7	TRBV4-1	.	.	TGCGCCAGCAGCCAAGATCAGGGCGAGCAGTACTTC	CASSQDQGEQYF
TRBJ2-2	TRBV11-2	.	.	TGTGCCAGCAGCCCACAGACCGGGGAGCTGTTTTTT	CASSPQTGELFF